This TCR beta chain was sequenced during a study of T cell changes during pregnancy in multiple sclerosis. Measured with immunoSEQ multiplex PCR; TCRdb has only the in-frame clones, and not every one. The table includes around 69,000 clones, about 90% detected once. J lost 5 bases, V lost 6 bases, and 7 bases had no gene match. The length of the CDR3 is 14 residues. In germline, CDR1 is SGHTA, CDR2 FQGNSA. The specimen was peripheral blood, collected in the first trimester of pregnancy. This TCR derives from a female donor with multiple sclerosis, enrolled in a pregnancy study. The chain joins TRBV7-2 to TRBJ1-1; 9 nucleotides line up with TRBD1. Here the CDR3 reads CASSRQGGITEAFF. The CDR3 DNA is TGTGCCAGCAGTCGACAGGGGGGCATTACTGAAGCTTTCTTT.